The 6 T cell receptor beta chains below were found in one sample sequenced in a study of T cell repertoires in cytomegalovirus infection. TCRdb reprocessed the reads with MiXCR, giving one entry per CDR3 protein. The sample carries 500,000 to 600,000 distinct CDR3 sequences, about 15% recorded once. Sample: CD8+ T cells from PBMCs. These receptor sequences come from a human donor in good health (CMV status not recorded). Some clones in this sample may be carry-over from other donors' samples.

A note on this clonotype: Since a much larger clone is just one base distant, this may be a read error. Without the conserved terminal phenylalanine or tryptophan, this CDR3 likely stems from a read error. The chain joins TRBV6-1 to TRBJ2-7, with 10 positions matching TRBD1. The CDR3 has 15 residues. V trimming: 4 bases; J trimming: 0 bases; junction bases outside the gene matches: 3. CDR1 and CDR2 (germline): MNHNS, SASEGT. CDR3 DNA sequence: TGTGCCAGCAGTGTGGACAGGGGGGTCTCCTACGAGCAGTACTTA. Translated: CASSVDRGVSYEQYL.

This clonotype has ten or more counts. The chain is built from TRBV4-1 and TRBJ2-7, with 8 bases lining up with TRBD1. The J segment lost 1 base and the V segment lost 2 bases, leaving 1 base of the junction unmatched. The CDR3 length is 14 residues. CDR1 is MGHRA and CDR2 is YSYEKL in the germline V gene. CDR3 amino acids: CASSQRTGSYEQYF. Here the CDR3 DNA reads TGCGCCAGCAGCCAAAGGACAGGGTCCTACGAGCAGTACTTC.

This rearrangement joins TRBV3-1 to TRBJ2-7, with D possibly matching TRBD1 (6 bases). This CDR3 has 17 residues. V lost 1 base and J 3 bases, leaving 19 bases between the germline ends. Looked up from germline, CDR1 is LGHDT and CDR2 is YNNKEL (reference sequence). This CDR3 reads CASSQGVSRGGFYEQYF. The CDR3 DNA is TGTGCCAGCAGCCAAGGGGTTTCCAGGGGTGGTTTCTACGAGCAGTACTTC.

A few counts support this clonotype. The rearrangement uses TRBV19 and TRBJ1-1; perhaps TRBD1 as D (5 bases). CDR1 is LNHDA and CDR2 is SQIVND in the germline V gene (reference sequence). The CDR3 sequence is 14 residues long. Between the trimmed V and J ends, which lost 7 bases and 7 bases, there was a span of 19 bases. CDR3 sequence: CASKRGGDILEAFF. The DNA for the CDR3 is TGTGCCAGTAAGCGGGGGGGGGATATACTTGAAGCTTTCTTT.

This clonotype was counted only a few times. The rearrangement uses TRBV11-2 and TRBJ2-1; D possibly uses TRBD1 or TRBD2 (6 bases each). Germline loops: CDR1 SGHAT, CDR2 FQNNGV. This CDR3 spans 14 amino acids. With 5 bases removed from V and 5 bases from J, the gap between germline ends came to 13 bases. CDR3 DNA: TGTGCCAGCAGCCGATGGGGGGCTGACAATGAGCAGTTCTTC. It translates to CASSRWGADNEQFF.

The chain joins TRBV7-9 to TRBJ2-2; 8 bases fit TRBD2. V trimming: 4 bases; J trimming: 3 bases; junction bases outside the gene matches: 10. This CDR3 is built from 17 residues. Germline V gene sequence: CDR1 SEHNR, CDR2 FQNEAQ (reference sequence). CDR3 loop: CASSSSAGTRDTGELFF. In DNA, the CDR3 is TGTGCCAGCAGCTCCTCGGCCGGGACTAGGGACACCGGGGAGCTGTTTTTT.